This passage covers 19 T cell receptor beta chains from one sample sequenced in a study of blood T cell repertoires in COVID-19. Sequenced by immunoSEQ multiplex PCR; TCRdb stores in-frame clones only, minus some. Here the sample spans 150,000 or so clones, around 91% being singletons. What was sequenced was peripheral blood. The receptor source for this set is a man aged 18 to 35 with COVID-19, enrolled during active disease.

CDR3 nucleotides: TGTGCCAGCAGCTTAGGGGGTGGGGCTTACCCCTACGAGCAGTACTTC. Encoded protein: CASSLGGGAYPYEQYF. J is TRBJ2-7 and V is TRBV11-2; the D gene is possibly TRBD1 (5 bases). Between the trimmed V and J ends, which lost 1 base and 2 bases, there was a span of 15 bases. Germline loops: CDR1 SGHAT, CDR2 FQNNGV. The CDR3 has 16 amino acids.

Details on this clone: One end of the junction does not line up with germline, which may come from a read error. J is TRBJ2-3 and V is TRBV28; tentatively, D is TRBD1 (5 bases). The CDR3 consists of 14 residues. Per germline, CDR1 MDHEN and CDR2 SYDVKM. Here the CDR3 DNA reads TGTGCCAGCAGTCCCTTCCGGACATCAGAGACGCAGTATTTT. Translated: CASSPFRTSETQYF.

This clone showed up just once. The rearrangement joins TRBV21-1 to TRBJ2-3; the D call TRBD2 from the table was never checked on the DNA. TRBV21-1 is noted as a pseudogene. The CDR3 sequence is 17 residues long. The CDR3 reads CASSKGTTSGPADTQYF. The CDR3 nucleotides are TGTGCCAGCAGCAAAGGAACGACTAGCGGGCCCGCCGATACGCAGTATTTT.

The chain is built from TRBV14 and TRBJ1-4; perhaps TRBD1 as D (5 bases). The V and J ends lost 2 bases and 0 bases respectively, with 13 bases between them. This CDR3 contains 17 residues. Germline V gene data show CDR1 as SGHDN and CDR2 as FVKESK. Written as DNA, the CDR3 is TGTGCCAGCAGCCAATTTAAGGGACTCGCAACTAATGAAAAACTGTTTTTT. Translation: CASSQFKGLATNEKLFF.

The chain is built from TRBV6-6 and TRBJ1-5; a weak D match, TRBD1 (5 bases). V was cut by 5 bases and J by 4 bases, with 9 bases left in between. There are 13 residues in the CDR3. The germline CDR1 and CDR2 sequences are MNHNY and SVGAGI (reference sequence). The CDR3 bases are TGTGCCAGCAGTCGACAGTATAATCAGCCCCAGCATTTT. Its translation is CASSRQYNQPQHF.

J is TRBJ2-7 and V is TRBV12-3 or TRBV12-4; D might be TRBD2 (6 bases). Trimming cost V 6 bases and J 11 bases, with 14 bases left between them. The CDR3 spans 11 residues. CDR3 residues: CASRSGVQEYF. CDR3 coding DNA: TGTGCCAGCAGGTCGGGGGTTCAAGAGTACTTC.

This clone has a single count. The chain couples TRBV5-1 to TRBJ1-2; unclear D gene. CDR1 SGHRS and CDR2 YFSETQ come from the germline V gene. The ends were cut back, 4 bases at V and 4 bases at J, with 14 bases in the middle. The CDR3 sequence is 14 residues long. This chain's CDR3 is CASSGGGRSYGYTF. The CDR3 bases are TGCGCCAGCAGCGGAGGTGGCCGGAGCTATGGCTACACCTTC.

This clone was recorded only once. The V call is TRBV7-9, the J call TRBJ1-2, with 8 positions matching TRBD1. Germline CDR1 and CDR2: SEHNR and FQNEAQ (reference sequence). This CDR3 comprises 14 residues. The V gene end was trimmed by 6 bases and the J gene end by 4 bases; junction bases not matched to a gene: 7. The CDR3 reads CASRGPGQGYGYTF. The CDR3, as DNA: TGTGCCAGCAGGGGGCCCGGACAGGGCTATGGCTACACCTTC. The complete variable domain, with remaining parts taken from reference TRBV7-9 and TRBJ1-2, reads DTGVSQNPRHKITKRGQNVTFRCDPISEHNRLYWYRQTLGQGPEFLTYFQNEAQLEKSRLLSDRFSAERPKGSFSTLEIQRTEQGDSAMYLCASRGPGQGYGYTFGSGTRLTVV.

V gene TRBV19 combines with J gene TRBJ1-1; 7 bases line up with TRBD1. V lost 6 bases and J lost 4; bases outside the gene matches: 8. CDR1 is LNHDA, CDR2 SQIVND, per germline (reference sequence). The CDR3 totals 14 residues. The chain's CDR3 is CASRLQGIGTEAFF. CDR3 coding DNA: TGTGCCAGTAGGTTACAGGGGATCGGCACTGAAGCTTTCTTT.

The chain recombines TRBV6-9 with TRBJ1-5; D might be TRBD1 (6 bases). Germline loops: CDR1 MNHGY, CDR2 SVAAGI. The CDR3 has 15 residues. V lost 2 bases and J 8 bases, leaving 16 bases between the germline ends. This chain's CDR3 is CASSYRAYRVKPQHF. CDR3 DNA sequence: TGTGCCAGCAGTTATCGGGCCTACAGGGTGAAGCCCCAGCATTTT.

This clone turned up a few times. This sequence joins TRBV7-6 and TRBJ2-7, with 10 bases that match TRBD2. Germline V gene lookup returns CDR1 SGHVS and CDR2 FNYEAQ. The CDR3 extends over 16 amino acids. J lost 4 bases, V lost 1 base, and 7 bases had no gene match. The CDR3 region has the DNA TGTGCCAGCAGCTTAGAGGTGGCTAGCGGGAGATACGAGCAGTACTTC. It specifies CASSLEVASGRYEQYF.

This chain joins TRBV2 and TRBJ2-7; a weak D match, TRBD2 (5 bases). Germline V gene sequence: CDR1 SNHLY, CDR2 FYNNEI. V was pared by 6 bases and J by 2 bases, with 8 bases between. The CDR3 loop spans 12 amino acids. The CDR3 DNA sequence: TGTGCCAGCAGGGCACTAGCCTACGAGCAGTACTTC. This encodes CASRALAYEQYF.

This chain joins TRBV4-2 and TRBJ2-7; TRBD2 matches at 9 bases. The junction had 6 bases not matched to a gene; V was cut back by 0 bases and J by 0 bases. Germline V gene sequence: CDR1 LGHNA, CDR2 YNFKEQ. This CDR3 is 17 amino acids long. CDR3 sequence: CASSQELAGVSSYEQYF. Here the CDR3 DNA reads TGTGCCAGCAGCCAAGAATTAGCGGGAGTTTCCTCCTACGAGCAGTACTTC.

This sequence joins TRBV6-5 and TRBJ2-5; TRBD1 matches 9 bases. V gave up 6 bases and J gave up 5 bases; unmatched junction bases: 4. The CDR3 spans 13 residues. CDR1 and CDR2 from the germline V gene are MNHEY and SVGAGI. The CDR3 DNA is TGTGCCAGCAGAAGGACAGGGGTGGAGACCCAGTACTTC. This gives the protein CASRRTGVETQYF.

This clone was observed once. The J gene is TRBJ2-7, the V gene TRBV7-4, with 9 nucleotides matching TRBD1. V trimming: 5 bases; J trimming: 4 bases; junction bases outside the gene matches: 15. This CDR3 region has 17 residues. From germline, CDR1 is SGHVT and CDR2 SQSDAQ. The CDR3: CASSRQGQGRPPYEQYF. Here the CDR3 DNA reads TGTGCCAGCAGCCGACAAGGACAGGGGCGACCCCCATACGAGCAGTACTTC. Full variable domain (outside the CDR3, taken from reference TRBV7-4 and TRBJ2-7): GAGVSQSPRYKVAKRGRDVALRCDSISGHVTLYWYRQTLGQGSEVLTYSQSDAQRDKSGRPSGRFSAERPERSVSTLKIQRTEQGDSAVYLCASSRQGQGRPPYEQYFGPGTRLTVT.

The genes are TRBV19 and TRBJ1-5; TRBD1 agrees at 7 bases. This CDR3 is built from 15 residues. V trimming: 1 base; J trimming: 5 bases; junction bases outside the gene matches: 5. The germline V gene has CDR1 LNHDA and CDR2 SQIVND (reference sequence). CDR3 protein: CASSIGRGSHQPQHF. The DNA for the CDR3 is TGTGCCAGTAGTATAGGCAGGGGGTCCCATCAGCCCCAGCATTTT.

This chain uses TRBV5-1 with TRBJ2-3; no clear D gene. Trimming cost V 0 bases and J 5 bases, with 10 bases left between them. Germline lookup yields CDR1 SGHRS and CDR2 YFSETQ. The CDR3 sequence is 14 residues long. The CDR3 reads CASSLGSIVDTQYF. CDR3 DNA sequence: TGCGCCAGCAGCTTGGGCTCCATAGTAGATACGCAGTATTTT.

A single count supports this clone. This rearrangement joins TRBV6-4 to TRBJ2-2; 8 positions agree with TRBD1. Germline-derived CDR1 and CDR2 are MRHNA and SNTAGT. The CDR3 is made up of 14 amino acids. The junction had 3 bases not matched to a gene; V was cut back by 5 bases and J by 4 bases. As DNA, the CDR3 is TGTGCCAGCAGTATGACAGGGGCCACCGGGGAGCTGTTTTTT. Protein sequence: CASSMTGATGELFF.

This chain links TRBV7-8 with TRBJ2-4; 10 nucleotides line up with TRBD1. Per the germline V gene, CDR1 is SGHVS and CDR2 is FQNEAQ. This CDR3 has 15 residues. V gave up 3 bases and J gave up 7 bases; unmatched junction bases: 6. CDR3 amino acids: CASSFLPGQGNIQYF. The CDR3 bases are TGTGCCAGCAGCTTTCTCCCGGGACAGGGGAACATTCAGTACTTC.